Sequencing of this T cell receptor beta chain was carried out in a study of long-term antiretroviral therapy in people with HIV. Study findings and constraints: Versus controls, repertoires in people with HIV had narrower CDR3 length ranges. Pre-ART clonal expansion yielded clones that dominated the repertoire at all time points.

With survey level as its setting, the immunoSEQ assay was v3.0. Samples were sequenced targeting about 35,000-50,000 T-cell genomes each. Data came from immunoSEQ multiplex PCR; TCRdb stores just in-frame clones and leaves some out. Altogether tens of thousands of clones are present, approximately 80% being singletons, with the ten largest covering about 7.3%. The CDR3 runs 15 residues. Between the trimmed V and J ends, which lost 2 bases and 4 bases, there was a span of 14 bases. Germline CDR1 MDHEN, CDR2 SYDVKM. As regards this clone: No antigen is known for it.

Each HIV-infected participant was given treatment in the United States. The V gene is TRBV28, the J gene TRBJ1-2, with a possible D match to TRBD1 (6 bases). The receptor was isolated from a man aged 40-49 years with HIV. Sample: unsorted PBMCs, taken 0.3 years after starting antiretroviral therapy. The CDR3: CASSLPRKGVYGYTF. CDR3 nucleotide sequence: TGTGCCAGCAGTTTACCCCGAAAGGGGGTCTATGGCTACACCTTC.